The 4 T cell receptor beta chains below come from one sample, sequenced in a study of OX40 agonist ivuxolimab in advanced cancers. The table came from immunoSEQ multiplex PCR; TCRdb's copy has only in-frame clones and leaves some out. This sample has approximately 50,000 clones, with 70% to 90% found just once. The sample was CD4+ or CD8+ T cells sorted from blood, taken in a trial of the OX40 agonist ivuxolimab. The receptors derive from an adult with an advanced solid tumor such as melanoma, head and neck, liver or kidney cancer.

The CDR3 spells CASSLGETDTQYF. The CDR3 bases are TGTGCCAGCAGCTTAGGTGAAACAGATACGCAGTATTTT. The rearrangement links TRBV11-3 to TRBJ2-3; no clear D. Germline V lookup: CDR1 SGHNT, CDR2 YENEEA. Trimming pared 1 base from V and 3 bases from J, leaving 5 bases between. CDR3 size: 13 residues.

The chain is built from TRBV19 and TRBJ1-1, with D perhaps matching TRBD1 (6 bases). This CDR3 is built from 14 residues. Looked up from germline, CDR1 is LNHDA and CDR2 is SQIVND (reference sequence). V was cut by 5 bases and J by 11 bases, with 21 bases left in between. CDR3: CASSRNQGPFGAFF. The DNA of the CDR3 is TGTGCCAGTAGTCGCAATCAGGGGCCGTTCGGGGCTTTCTTT.

The V call is TRBV6-5, the J call TRBJ1-5; perhaps TRBD1 as D (6 bases). V lost 6 bases, J lost 7 bases, and 13 bases lay in between. From germline, CDR1 is MNHEY and CDR2 SVGAGI. The length of the CDR3 is 13 residues. The CDR3 DNA sequence: TGTGCCAGCAGGCTTCACAGGGCGCAGCCCCAGCATTTT. This translates into CASRLHRAQPQHF.

The chain employs TRBV19 and TRBJ2-1; TRBD2 aligns across 8 bases. Trimming at V came to 4 bases and at J to 12 bases, leaving 17 bases not matched to a gene. The CDR3 extends over 16 amino acids. Germline values: CDR1 LNHDA, CDR2 SQIVND (reference sequence). DNA of the CDR3: TGTGCCAGTAGTAAGGGGAGCGGGAGTGCTGACGTGGGGCAGTTCTTC. Its translation is CASSKGSGSADVGQFF.